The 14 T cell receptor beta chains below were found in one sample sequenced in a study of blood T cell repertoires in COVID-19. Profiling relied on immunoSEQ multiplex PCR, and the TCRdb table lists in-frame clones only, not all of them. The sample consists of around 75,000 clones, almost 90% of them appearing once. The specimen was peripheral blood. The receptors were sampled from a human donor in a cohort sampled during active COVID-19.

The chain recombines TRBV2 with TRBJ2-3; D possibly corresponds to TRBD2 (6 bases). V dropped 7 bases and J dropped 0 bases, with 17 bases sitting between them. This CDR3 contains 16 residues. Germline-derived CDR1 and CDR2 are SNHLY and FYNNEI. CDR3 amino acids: CASTLGRGLSTDTQYF. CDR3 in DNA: TGTGCCAGCACTTTGGGGCGGGGCTTGAGCACAGATACGCAGTATTTT.

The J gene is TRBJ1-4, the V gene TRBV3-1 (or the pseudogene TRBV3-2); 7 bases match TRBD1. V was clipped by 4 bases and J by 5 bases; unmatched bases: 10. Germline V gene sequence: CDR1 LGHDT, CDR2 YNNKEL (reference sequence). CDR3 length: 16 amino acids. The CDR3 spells CASSLITGAPNEKLFF. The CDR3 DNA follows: TGTGCCAGCAGCCTCATCACAGGGGCTCCAAATGAAAAACTGTTTTTT.

CDR3 amino acids: CASSLGGAIQPQHF. For the CDR3, the DNA is TGTGCCAGCAGCTTGGGGGGGGCAATTCAGCCCCAGCATTTT. This chain uses TRBV7-9 with TRBJ1-5; a weak D match, TRBD1 (6 bases). Per the germline V gene, CDR1 is SEHNR and CDR2 is FQNEAQ (reference sequence). CDR3 size: 14 residues. V was shortened by 3 bases and J by 6 bases, with 12 bases between the two germline ends.

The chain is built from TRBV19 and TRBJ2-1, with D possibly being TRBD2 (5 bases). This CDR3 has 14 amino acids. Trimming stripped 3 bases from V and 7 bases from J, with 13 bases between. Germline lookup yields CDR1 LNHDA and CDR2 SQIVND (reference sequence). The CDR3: CASSIQATGNEQFF. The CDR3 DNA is TGTGCCAGTAGTATTCAGGCAACGGGGAATGAGCAGTTCTTC.

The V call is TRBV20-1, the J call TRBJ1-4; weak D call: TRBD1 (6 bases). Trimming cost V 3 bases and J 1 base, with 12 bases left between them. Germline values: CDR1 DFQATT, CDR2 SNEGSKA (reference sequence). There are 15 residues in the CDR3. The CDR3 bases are TGCAGTGCTAGTTTTACAGGGATAACTAATGAAAAACTGTTTTTT. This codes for CSASFTGITNEKLFF.

CDR3 residues: CATSRGDRVSIQYF. DNA of the CDR3: TGTGCCACCAGCAGAGGGGACAGGGTGTCCATTCAGTACTTC. J is TRBJ2-4 and V is TRBV15; 9 bases align to TRBD1. This CDR3 has 14 amino acids. Unmatched junction bases numbered 4, after V lost 1 base and J lost 9 bases. Per the germline V gene, CDR1 is LNHNV and CDR2 is YYDKDF (reference sequence).

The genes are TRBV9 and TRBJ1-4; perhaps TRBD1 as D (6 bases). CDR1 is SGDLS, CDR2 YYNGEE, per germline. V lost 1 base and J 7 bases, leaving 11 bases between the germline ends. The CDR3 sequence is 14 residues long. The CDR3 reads CASSVSQGSEKLFF. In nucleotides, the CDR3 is TGTGCCAGCAGCGTATCCCAGGGGAGTGAAAAACTGTTTTTT.

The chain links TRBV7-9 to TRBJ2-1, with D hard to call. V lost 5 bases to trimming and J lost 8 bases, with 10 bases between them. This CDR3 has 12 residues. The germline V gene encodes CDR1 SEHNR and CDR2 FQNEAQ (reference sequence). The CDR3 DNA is TGTGCCAGCAGCCAGGTCCCGGATGAGCAGTTCTTC. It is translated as CASSQVPDEQFF.

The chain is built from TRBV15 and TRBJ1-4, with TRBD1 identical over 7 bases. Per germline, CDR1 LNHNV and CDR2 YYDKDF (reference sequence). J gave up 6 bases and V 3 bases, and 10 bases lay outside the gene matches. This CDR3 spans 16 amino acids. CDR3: CATSSIRQGLDEKLFF. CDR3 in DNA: TGTGCCACCAGCAGCATCCGACAGGGATTAGATGAAAAACTGTTTTTT.

DNA for the CDR3: TGTGCCAGCAGCTGGGGGGGATGGAGAAATGAAAAACTGTTTTTT. Its translation: CASSWGGWRNEKLFF. This chain uses TRBV5-4 with TRBJ1-4, with D possibly being TRBD1 (5 bases). The CDR3 runs 15 residues. Trimming left V 3 bases short and J 5 bases short, with 14 bases between. CDR1 SGHNT and CDR2 YYREEE come from the germline V gene (reference sequence).

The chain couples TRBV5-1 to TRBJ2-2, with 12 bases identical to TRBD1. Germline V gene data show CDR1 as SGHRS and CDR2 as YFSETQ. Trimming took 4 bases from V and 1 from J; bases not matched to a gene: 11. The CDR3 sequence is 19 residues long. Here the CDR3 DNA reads TGCGCCAGCAGCGCCGGTCCCGGGACAGGGGGCGGGAACACCGGGGAGCTGTTTTTT. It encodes CASSAGPGTGGGNTGELFF.

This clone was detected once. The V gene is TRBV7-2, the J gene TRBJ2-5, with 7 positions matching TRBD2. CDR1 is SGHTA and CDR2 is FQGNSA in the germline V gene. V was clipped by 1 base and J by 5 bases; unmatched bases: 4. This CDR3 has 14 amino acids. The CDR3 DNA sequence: TGTGCCAGCAGCTTAGTCATGGGGGGGGAGACCCAGTACTTC. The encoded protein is CASSLVMGGETQYF.

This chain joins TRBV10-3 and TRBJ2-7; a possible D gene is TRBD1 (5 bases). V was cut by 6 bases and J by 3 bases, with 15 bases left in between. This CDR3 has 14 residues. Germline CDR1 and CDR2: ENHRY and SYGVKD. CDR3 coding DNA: TGTGCCATCAGCATTGACAGTTTCCGCTACGAGCAGTACTTC. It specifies CAISIDSFRYEQYF.

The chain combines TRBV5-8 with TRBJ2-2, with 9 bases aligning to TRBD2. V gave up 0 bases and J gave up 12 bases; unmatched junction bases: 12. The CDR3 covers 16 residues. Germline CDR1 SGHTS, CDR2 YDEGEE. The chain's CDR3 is CASSLARSSGRGQLFF. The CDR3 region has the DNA TGTGCCAGCAGCTTGGCCCGGAGTAGCGGGAGAGGGCAGCTGTTTTTT. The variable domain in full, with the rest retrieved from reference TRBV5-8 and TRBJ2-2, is EAGVTQSPTHLIKTRGQQATLRCSPISGHTSVYWYQQALGLGLQFLLWYDEGEERNRGNFPPRFSGRQFPNYSSELNVNALELEDSALYLCASSLARSSGRGQLFFGEGSRLTVL.